This paragraph covers one TCR beta chain sequence. This record comes from a study of blood T cell repertoires in COVID-19. Turning to the study itself: Specimens from acute and convalescent COVID-19 originated in the United States, Italy and Spain. T cells, B-cell-depleted T cells, or PBMCs supplied cDNA or gDNA.

Under the authors' procedure: Quantification of nucleated cells was approximated via reference gene primer amplification. Method: immunoSEQ multiplex PCR; TCRdb's copy keeps in-frame clones and lacks some. V, J and clone size are taken as reported in that table, and D and trimming were inferred from the DNA itself. The sample contains around 260,000 clones, roughly 89% of which appear only once. Sequenced input: peripheral blood. The sequence was obtained from a woman aged 40 to 50 who had recovered from COVID-19.

The CDR3 loop reads CASRNSGRAPDTQYF. The CDR3 DNA sequence: TGCGCCAGCAGGAACAGCGGGAGGGCCCCAGATACGCAGTATTTT. The rearrangement joins TRBV10-2 to TRBJ2-3; 10 nucleotides line up with TRBD2. The CDR3 covers 15 residues. Germline V gives CDR1 WSHSY, CDR2 SAAADI. The junction had 7 bases not matched to a gene; V was cut back by 6 bases and J by 4 bases.